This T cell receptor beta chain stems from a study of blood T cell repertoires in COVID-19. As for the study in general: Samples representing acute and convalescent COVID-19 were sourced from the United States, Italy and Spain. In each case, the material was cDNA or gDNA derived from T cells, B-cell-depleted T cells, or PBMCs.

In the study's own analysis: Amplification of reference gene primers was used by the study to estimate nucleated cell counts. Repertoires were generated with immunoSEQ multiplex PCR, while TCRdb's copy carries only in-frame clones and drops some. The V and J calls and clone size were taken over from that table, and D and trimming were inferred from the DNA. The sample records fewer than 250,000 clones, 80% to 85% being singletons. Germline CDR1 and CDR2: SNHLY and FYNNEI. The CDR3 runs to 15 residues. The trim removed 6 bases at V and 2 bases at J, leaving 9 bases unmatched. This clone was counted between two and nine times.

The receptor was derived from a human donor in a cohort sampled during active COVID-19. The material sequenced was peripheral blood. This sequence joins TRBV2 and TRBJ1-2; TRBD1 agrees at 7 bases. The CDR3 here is CASSASRGRNYGYTF. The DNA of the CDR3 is TGTGCCAGCAGCGCTAGTAGGGGGCGCAACTATGGCTACACCTTC.